This TCR beta chain is drawn from a study of cytomegalovirus exposure and HLA in healthy donors. About the study: An early data release held 75 million to 100 million unique TCRs from HLA-typed donors. Most donors, 81% of a few hundred genotyped, fell in the Caucasian-associated ancestry cluster. Overall study findings and caveats: As a later analysis revealed, most CMV-associated TCR beta chains appeared HLA-restricted. Researchers reported in a later analysis that a missense DCLRE1C variant was tied to TCR beta V- and J-gene trimming.

On this clone: Its cognate antigen is unknown. One end of the junction fails to match germline, which may point to a read error.

Germline loops: CDR1 SGHRS, CDR2 YFSETQ. This CDR3 has 15 amino acids. It was with 60 Vbeta and 13 Jbeta primers that the PCR ran. Measured with immunoSEQ multiplex PCR; TCRdb has only the in-frame clones, and not every one. The sample holds approximately 110,000 clones. The chain links TRBV5-1 to TRBJ2-1, with TRBD1 identical over 11 bases. The sample was PBMCs. This clonotype originated in a man younger than 35 in good health and CMV-seronegative. CDR3 DNA sequence: TGCTCCAGCAGCTTGGGGACAGGGGGTTACAATGAGCAGTTCTTC. Translated: CSSSLGTGGYNEQFF. Drawing the rest from reference TRBV5-1 and TRBJ2-1, the complete variable domain is KAGVTQTPRYLIKTRGQQVTLSCSPISGHRSVSWYQQTPGQGLQFLFEYFSETQRNKGNFPGRFSGRQFSNSRSEMNVSTLELGDSALYLCSSSLGTGGYNEQFFGPGTRLTVL.